The 20 T cell receptor beta chains below were found in one sample sequenced in a study of cytomegalovirus exposure and HLA in healthy donors. Primers included in the PCR were 60 Vbeta and 13 Jbeta primers. The data were produced by immunoSEQ multiplex PCR, yet TCRdb's version contains in-frame clones alone and is incomplete. The sample holds 150,000 to 200,000 clones; nearly 80% are singletons and the top ten take under 15%. Material: PBMCs. The receptors come from a middle-aged woman in good health and CMV-seronegative.

In the case of this clone: Other DNA sequences from this sample encode an identical CDR3 as well. The chain links TRBV21-1 to TRBJ1-2; the listed D gene, TRBD1, was not tested against the DNA. TRBV21-1 is recorded as a pseudogene. This CDR3 has 15 residues. CDR3 in amino acids: CASSNAGTGAGGYTF. DNA for the CDR3: TGTGCCAGCAGCAATGCCGGGACAGGGGCGGGTGGTTACACCTTC.

The chain combines TRBV19 with TRBJ1-5; no definite D call. Germline assignment: CDR1 LNHDA and CDR2 SQIVND (reference sequence). Deletions cut 5 bases from V and 2 bases from J, with 7 bases between. The CDR3 has 13 residues. The CDR3 sequence: CASSFGGNQPQHF. CDR3 nucleotide sequence: TGTGCCAGTAGTTTTGGAGGCAATCAGCCCCAGCATTTT.

The chain combines TRBV5-1 with TRBJ2-1; D is ambiguous. The CDR3 loop spans 11 amino acids. Germline loops: CDR1 SGHRS, CDR2 YFSETQ. With 1 base removed from V and 10 bases from J, the gap between germline ends came to 6 bases. The CDR3 spells CASSLPLEQFF. CDR3 DNA: TGCGCCAGCAGCTTGCCCCTAGAGCAGTTCTTC.

The chain has TRBV30 and TRBJ1-1; D gene ambiguous. Trimming stripped 3 bases from V and 0 bases from J, with 8 bases between. This CDR3 has 13 amino acids. Germline CDR1 and CDR2: GTSNPN and SVGIG (reference sequence). CDR3 sequence: CAWRRGLNTEAFF. The CDR3 coding sequence is TGTGCCTGGAGACGAGGCTTGAACACTGAAGCTTTCTTT.

This chain joins TRBV30 and TRBJ1-1; D is ambiguous. The ends were cut back, 0 bases at V and 0 bases at J, with 11 bases in the middle. In germline, CDR1 is GTSNPN, CDR2 SVGIG (reference sequence). The CDR3 contains 15 residues. CDR3 sequence reads: CAWSVDQVMNTEAFF. In nucleotides, the CDR3 is TGTGCCTGGAGTGTAGACCAGGTTATGAACACTGAAGCTTTCTTT.

Concerning this clone itself: One end of the junction fails to match germline, which may point to a read error. The V gene is TRBV7-9, the J gene TRBJ2-7; TRBD2 might be the D (5 bases). Germline V gene data show CDR1 as SEHNR and CDR2 as FQNEAQ (reference sequence). This CDR3 contains 12 residues. The CDR3 bases are TGTTCCAGCAGCGAAAGCGGAAACGAGCAGTACTTC. This encodes CSSSESGNEQYF.

The rearrangement links TRBV18 to TRBJ1-4, with TRBD1 matching over 7 bases. The V segment lost 6 bases and the J segment 0 bases; nucleotides outside the gene matches: 10. Germline V gene lookup returns CDR1 KGHSH and CDR2 LQKENI. The CDR3 sequence is 17 residues long. CDR3 sequence: CASSPRGQLATNEKLFF. In nucleotides, the CDR3 is TGTGCCAGCTCGCCCCGGGGACAGCTCGCAACTAATGAAAAACTGTTTTTT. The variable domain in full, completed from reference TRBV18 and TRBJ1-4, reads NAGVMQNPRHLVRRRGQEARLRCSPMKGHSHVYWYRQLPEEGLKFMVYLQKENIIDESGMPKERFSAEFPKEGPSILRIQQVVRGDSAAYFCASSPRGQLATNEKLFFGSGTQLSVL.

The rearrangement uses TRBV28 and TRBJ2-7; 7 bases fit TRBD1. Losses at the gene ends were 6 bases for V and 7 bases for J; bases not matched to a gene: 9. CDR1 is MDHEN and CDR2 is SYDVKM in the germline V gene. The CDR3 is 13 residues long. The CDR3 reads CASSHSPTGEQYF. The DNA for the CDR3 is TGTGCCAGCAGCCATTCCCCGACAGGGGAGCAGTACTTC.

The gene calls are TRBV5-1 and TRBJ1-3, with D hard to call. The CDR3 sequence is 15 residues long. V was trimmed by 0 bases and J by 0 bases, leaving 7 bases between them. Per the germline V gene, CDR1 is SGHRS and CDR2 is YFSETQ. Here the CDR3 reads CASSLGANSGNTIYF. CDR3 DNA sequence: TGCGCCAGCAGCTTGGGGGCTAACTCTGGAAACACCATATATTTT.

This clone was picked up one time. This chain joins TRBV28 and TRBJ1-2, with D perhaps TRBD1 (5 bases). Between the trimmed V and J ends, which lost 8 bases and 0 bases, there was a span of 19 bases. Germline V CDR1 and CDR2: MDHEN, SYDVKM. The CDR3 consists of 16 residues. Here the CDR3 reads CASAMAGMVANYGYTF. The DNA of the CDR3 is TGTGCCAGCGCGATGGCAGGGATGGTGGCTAACTATGGCTACACCTTC.

This clone was seen more than once but under ten times. DNA for the CDR3: TGTGCCAGCACCTCCGGAGGGGGGGGGAATGAAAAACTGTTTTTT. This sequence encodes CASTSGGGGNEKLFF. The chain carries TRBV28 and TRBJ1-4; D perhaps matches TRBD1 (6 bases). V was cut by 7 bases and J by 5 bases, with 17 bases left in between. The CDR3 sequence is 15 residues long. The germline V gene has CDR1 MDHEN and CDR2 SYDVKM.

V and J are TRBV11-2 and TRBJ2-1, with a possible D match to TRBD1 (6 bases). Germline V CDR1 and CDR2: SGHAT, FQNNGV. Trimming took 4 bases from V and 2 from J, leaving 24 bases between them. The CDR3 is made up of 19 amino acids. In nucleotides, the CDR3 is TGTGCCAGCAGCTATTCAATGGGGGCGCAGGTCCTAACCTACAATGAGCAGTTCTTC. This sequence encodes CASSYSMGAQVLTYNEQFF.

The rearrangement uses TRBV11-2 and TRBJ1-5, with 7 bases that match TRBD1. Germline CDR1 reads SGHAT; CDR2 reads FQNNGV. The CDR3 runs to 15 residues. With V trimmed by 5 bases and J by 0 bases, 4 bases remained unmatched. The DNA for the CDR3 is TGTGCCAGCAGCATCGGGACAGATAGCAATCAGCCCCAGCATTTT. This translates into CASSIGTDSNQPQHF.

The chain links TRBV4-3 to TRBJ2-2, with 7 bases that match TRBD2. The CDR3 is made up of 16 amino acids. The V and J ends lost 0 bases and 5 bases, in that order; junction bases with no gene match: 6. Germline loops: CDR1 LGHNA, CDR2 YSLEER. The CDR3 DNA follows: TGCGCCAGCAGCCAAGATACTGGGGGGGAGACCGGGGAGCTGTTTTTT. Translating it yields CASSQDTGGETGELFF.

This clone occurred a few times. This chain connects TRBV6-1 to TRBJ2-4; 7 bases map to TRBD1. With 7 bases clipped from V and 12 bases from J, the junction kept 6 bases outside the gene matches. This CDR3 is built from 11 residues. Germline V gene data show CDR1 as MNHNS and CDR2 as SASEGT. The CDR3 here is CASKQRDSQYF. The DNA for the CDR3 is TGTGCCAGCAAGCAGAGGGACAGTCAGTACTTC.

The rearrangement joins TRBV18 to TRBJ1-1, with 7 bases fitting TRBD1. Germline V gene data show CDR1 as KGHSH and CDR2 as LQKENI. The CDR3 is 13 amino acids. V lost 6 bases and J lost 2; bases outside the gene matches: 3. CDR3 DNA: TGTGCCAGCTCGGCAGGGGGAAACACTGAAGCTTTCTTT. Translated, it gives CASSAGGNTEAFF.

A single count supports this clone. The rearrangement uses TRBV7-9 and TRBJ2-3, with D possibly being TRBD2 (5 bases). This CDR3 has 15 amino acids. In germline, CDR1 is SEHNR, CDR2 FQNEAQ (reference sequence). Deletions cut 4 bases from V and 1 base from J, with 12 bases between. As DNA, the CDR3 is TGTGCCAGCAGCTCCCCCGGGGAAGGCACAGATACGCAGTATTTT. It codes for CASSSPGEGTDTQYF.

The genes are TRBV7-9 and TRBJ1-1; a weak D match, TRBD1 (6 bases). Per germline, CDR1 SEHNR and CDR2 FQNEAQ (reference sequence). V was pared by 1 base and J by 9 bases, with 9 bases between. There are 12 residues in the CDR3. CDR3 DNA: TGTGCCAGCAGCTTAGGGACAGCGAAAGCTTTCTTT. It translates to CASSLGTAKAFF.

This clone has a single count. The CDR3 coding sequence is TGTGCCTGGAGTGTAGGAGACAACTATGGCTACACCTTC. This translates into CAWSVGDNYGYTF. The rearrangement links TRBV30 to TRBJ1-2; D uncertain. This CDR3 contains 13 residues. Per the germline V gene, CDR1 is GTSNPN and CDR2 is SVGIG (reference sequence). Between the trimmed V and J ends, which lost 0 bases and 2 bases, there was a span of 7 bases. The full variable domain, its missing parts supplied by reference TRBV30 and TRBJ1-2, is SQTIHQWPATLVQPVGSPLSLECTVEGTSNPNLYWYRQAAGRGLQLLFYSVGIGQISSEVPQNLSASRPQDRQFILSSKKLLLSDSGFYLCAWSVGDNYGYTFGSGTRLTVV.

V usage is TRBV18 and J usage is TRBJ2-7; a weak D match, TRBD1 (6 bases). The CDR3 contains 14 residues. V lost 6 bases to trimming and J lost 5 bases, with 17 bases between them. Per the germline V gene, CDR1 is KGHSH and CDR2 is LQKENI. The CDR3 loop reads CASSPTGLYHEQYF. The CDR3 region has the DNA TGTGCCAGCTCCCCCACAGGGCTCTACCACGAGCAGTACTTC.